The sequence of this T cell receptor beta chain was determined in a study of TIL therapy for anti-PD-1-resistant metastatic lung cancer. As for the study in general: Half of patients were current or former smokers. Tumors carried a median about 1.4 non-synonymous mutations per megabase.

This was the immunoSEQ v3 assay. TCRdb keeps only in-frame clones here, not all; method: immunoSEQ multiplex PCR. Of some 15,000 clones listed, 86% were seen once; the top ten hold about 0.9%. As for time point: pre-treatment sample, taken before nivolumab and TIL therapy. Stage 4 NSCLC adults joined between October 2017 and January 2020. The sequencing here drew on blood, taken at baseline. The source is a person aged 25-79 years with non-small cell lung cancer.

CDR3 sequence reads: CASSHAVSGANVLTF. The CDR3 DNA follows: TGTGCCAGCAGCCATGCCGTCTCTGGGGCCAACGTCCTGACTTTC. The genes are TRBV7-2 and TRBJ2-6, with no clear D. The CDR3 runs 15 residues. The germline V gene encodes CDR1 SGHTA and CDR2 FQGNSA. V lost 5 bases, J lost 0 bases, and 8 bases lay in between. Combining the CDR3 with reference TRBV7-2 and TRBJ2-6 gives the whole variable domain GAGVSQSPSNKVTEKGKDVELRCDPISGHTALYWYRQSLGQGLEFLIYFQGNSAPDKSGLPSDRFSAERTGGSVSTLTIQRTQQEDSAVYLCASSHAVSGANVLTFGAGSRLTVL.